Included here is one T cell receptor beta chain sequence, with context. The data derive from a study of blood T cell repertoires in COVID-19. Overall study context: The analysed material was cDNA or gDNA that came from T cells, B-cell-depleted T cells, or PBMCs.

Original data processing: Counts of nucleated cells, estimated from reference gene primer amplification, were obtained. Data came from immunoSEQ multiplex PCR; TCRdb stores just in-frame clones and leaves some out. That table furnishes V, J and clone size, whereas the DNA furnished D and trimming. In the table there are some 260,000 clones, 70% to 75% of which are singletons. With V trimmed by 4 bases and J by 10 bases, 6 bases remained unmatched. The CDR3 is 13 residues long. Looked up from germline, CDR1 is KGHDR and CDR2 is SFDVKD. The sample comprised peripheral blood. This sequence was found in a woman over 75 with acute or convalescent COVID-19. V usage is TRBV24-1 and J usage is TRBJ2-1; TRBD2 matches 7 bases. CDR3 nucleotides: TGTGCCACCAGTGAGGCCGGGACTAACGAGCAGTTCTTC. It specifies CATSEAGTNEQFF.